A single sample is the source of the 5 T cell receptor beta chains below, sequenced in a study of shared clonotypes between healthy human individuals. TCRdb's table, derived via immunoSEQ multiplex PCR, lists solely in-frame clones and lacks some. The repertoire has roughly 2 million clones, just under 95% of them found once; the top ten carry more than 0.95%. CD8 cells classed as naive were CD45RO-negative and positively selected for CCR7, excluding terminally differentiated effector memory CD45RA+ cells. The sequenced sample was naive CD8+ T cells sorted from blood. The receptors derive from a man younger than 35 in good health.

The chain couples TRBV5-6 to TRBJ2-5, with 9 positions matching TRBD1. The CDR3 runs to 16 residues. Germline CDR1 is SGHDT and CDR2 is YYEEEE. V shed 0 bases and J 4 bases; nucleotides not matched to a gene: 7. Here the CDR3 reads CASSLGSGQGLETQYF. DNA for the CDR3: TGTGCCAGCAGCTTGGGCTCGGGACAGGGTTTAGAGACCCAGTACTTC.

As to this clone: The same CDR3 can be traced to other DNA sequences in this sample. The rearrangement links TRBV13 to TRBJ2-6; D uncertain. The CDR3 loop spans 15 amino acids. V was trimmed by 6 bases and J by 0 bases, leaving 9 bases between them. Germline CDR1 PRHDT, CDR2 FYEKMQ (reference sequence). In nucleotides, the CDR3 is TGTGCCAGCAGTCCACAGATCTCTGGGGCCAACGTCCTGACTTTC. Translation gives CASSPQISGANVLTF.

The sample holds one count of this clone. The chain links TRBV29-1 to TRBJ2-7; D perhaps matches TRBD1 (5 bases). This CDR3 region has 12 residues. V was shortened by 6 bases and J by 0 bases, with 9 bases between the two germline ends. Germline lookup yields CDR1 SQVTM and CDR2 ANQGSEA. CDR3 sequence: CSVMDNSYEQYF. CDR3 DNA sequence: TGCAGCGTCATGGACAACTCCTACGAGCAGTACTTC.

This clone was picked up a small number of times. The gene calls are TRBV7-9 and TRBJ1-3; D call uncertain. The V gene lost 8 bases and the J gene lost 4 bases, with 9 bases spanning the gap. Germline CDR1 reads SEHNR; CDR2 reads FQNEAQ (reference sequence). The CDR3 is 12 residues long. The CDR3 sequence: CASRFAGNTIYF. Written as DNA, the CDR3 is TGTGCCAGCCGTTTCGCCGGAAACACCATATATTTT.

The rearrangement uses TRBV4-1 and TRBJ2-5, with D hard to call. Between the trimmed V and J ends, which lost 0 bases and 4 bases, there was a span of 12 bases. The CDR3 has 15 residues. The germline CDR1 and CDR2 sequences are MGHRA and YSYEKL. The CDR3 loop reads CASSQDASSLETQYF. As DNA, the CDR3 is TGCGCCAGCAGCCAAGATGCGTCAAGTCTAGAGACCCAGTACTTC.